The 30 T cell receptor beta chains presented below share a single source sample, sequenced in a study of CD8+CD57+ T cells in acquired aplastic anemia. The patients chosen for sequencing had shown expansion of CD8+CD57+ cells (detected by flow cytometry). Genomic DNA was employed as the template in profiling TCR beta VDJ and CDR3. MiXCR, run by TCRdb on the reads, gives a single entry per CDR3 protein. The table records 120,000 or so distinct CDR3 sequences, about 40% of them present only once. The source material was sorted CD4+, CD8+, or CD8+CD57+ T cells (not recorded which) from PBMCs. The receptors shown here come from a human donor with aplastic anemia.

Many counts were recorded for this clonotype. This chain joins TRBV7-9 and TRBJ2-1, with TRBD2 matching over 8 bases. This CDR3 has 16 amino acids. Germline values: CDR1 SEHNR, CDR2 FQNEAQ (reference sequence). V lost 3 bases and J lost 1; bases outside the gene matches: 5. This CDR3 is CASSFTAGGSYNEQFF. In DNA form, the CDR3 reads TGTGCCAGCAGCTTTACGGCGGGGGGTTCCTACAATGAGCAGTTCTTC. The full variable domain, with the rest looked up from reference TRBV7-9 and TRBJ2-1, is DTGVSQNPRHKITKRGQNVTFRCDPISEHNRLYWYRQTLGQGPEFLTYFQNEAQLEKSRLLSDRFSAERPKGSFSTLEIQRTEQGDSAMYLCASSFTAGGSYNEQFFGPGTRLTVL.

This clonotype was counted ten times or more. The gene calls are TRBV6-1 and TRBJ2-7; the D gene is possibly TRBD2 (6 bases). CDR3 size: 15 residues. CDR1 is MNHNS and CDR2 is SASEGT in the germline V gene. V was pared by 5 bases and J by 1 base, with 15 bases between. CDR3: CASSRDSLLSYEQYF. CDR3 sequence (DNA): TGTGCCAGCAGTAGGGACTCGCTCCTTTCCTACGAGCAGTACTTC.

This clonotype occurred many times. The chain has TRBV19 and TRBJ2-4; TRBD2 agrees at 8 bases. CDR1 is LNHDA, CDR2 SQIVND, per germline (reference sequence). With V trimmed by 3 bases and J by 3 bases, 7 bases remained unmatched. CDR3 length: 16 amino acids. The CDR3 here is CASSINSGVGKNIQYF. The CDR3 DNA is TGTGCCAGTAGTATTAATAGCGGGGTGGGCAAAAACATTCAGTACTTC.

This clonotype was observed a single time. The V and J genes are TRBV29-1 and TRBJ1-2; 8 bases line up with TRBD1. Germline CDR1 is SQVTM and CDR2 is ANQGSEA. V dropped 3 bases and J dropped 1; count of bases not matched to a gene: 1. The CDR3 consists of 13 residues. The CDR3 nucleotides are TGCAGCGTTGAGGGACAGGATAACTATGGCTACACCTTC. This sequence encodes CSVEGQDNYGYTF.

This clonotype occurred a few times. Compared with germline, one end of the junction differs, possibly owing to a read error. The chain employs TRBV10-3 and TRBJ1-5; D unclear. The V gene's germline CDR1 is ENHRY and CDR2 SYGVKD. The CDR3 is 13 residues long. CDR3 nucleotide sequence: TGTGCCATCCGTGAGGCGGGAGGCCAGCCCCAGCATTTT. It is translated as CAIREAGGQPQHF.

The chain has TRBV5-8 and TRBJ1-1, with TRBD1 identical over 7 bases. The ends lost 4 bases at V and 3 bases at J; junction bases unmatched: 9. This CDR3 is built from 15 residues. Germline V gives CDR1 SGHTS, CDR2 YDEGEE. The CDR3 here is CASSEQGTVYTEAFF. Written as DNA, the CDR3 is TGTGCCAGCAGCGAACAGGGGACTGTGTACACTGAAGCTTTCTTT.

This clonotype was seen a handful of times. This chain uses TRBV7-9 with TRBJ2-5, with a possible D match to TRBD2 (5 bases). The CDR3 is 9 residues long. The germline V gene has CDR1 SEHNR and CDR2 FQNEAQ (reference sequence). Deletions cut 11 bases from V and 4 bases from J, with 5 bases between. CDR3 in DNA: TGTGCCGGAGGAGAGACCCAGTACTTC. It codes for CAGGETQYF. The whole variable domain, filled in from reference TRBV7-9 and TRBJ2-5, reads DTGVSQNPRHKITKRGQNVTFRCDPISEHNRLYWYRQTLGQGPEFLTYFQNEAQLEKSRLLSDRFSAERPKGSFSTLEIQRTEQGDSAMYLCAGGETQYFGPGTRLLVL.

Ten or more counts support this clonotype. J is TRBJ2-3 and V is TRBV7-2; possible D gene TRBD1, 6 bases. V lost 5 bases, J lost 14 bases, and 20 bases lay in between. From germline, CDR1 is SGHTA and CDR2 FQGNSA. The CDR3 covers 13 residues. The CDR3 DNA reads as TGTGCCAGCAGCGCAACCGGGACAAGGGTGTTGTATTTT. Encoded protein: CASSATGTRVLYF.

Many counts were recorded for this clonotype. This chain uses TRBV4-1 with TRBJ1-3; the D gene is possibly TRBD1 (6 bases). There are 17 residues in the CDR3. Deletions cut 4 bases from V and 7 bases from J, with 23 bases between. Germline values: CDR1 MGHRA, CDR2 YSYEKL. CDR3: CASSRLWGRGAGNTIYF. The DNA of the CDR3 is TGCGCCAGCAGCCGGCTGTGGGGCAGGGGTGCCGGGAACACCATATATTTT.

A remark on this clonotype: One junction end does not reproduce the germline sequence, and a read error may be involved. The V gene is TRBV28, the J gene TRBJ2-3; the D is unclear. Per the germline V gene, CDR1 is MDHEN and CDR2 is SYDVKM. This CDR3 has 15 residues. CDR3 nucleotides: TGTGCCAGCAGTGACGTGGGCCAACTTACAGATACGCGGTATTTT. It codes for CASSDVGQLTDTRYF. Looking up the rest from reference TRBV28 and TRBJ2-3 gives the full variable domain: DVKVTQSSRYLVKRTGEKVFLECVQDMDHENMFWYRQDPGLGLRLIYFSYDVKMKEKGDIPEGYSVSREKKERFSLILESASTNQTSMYLCASSDVGQLTDTRYFGPGTRLTVL.

This clonotype was counted many times. The chain joins TRBV6-1 to TRBJ2-7; D is ambiguous. Germline CDR1 reads MNHNS; CDR2 reads SASEGT. The CDR3 length is 11 residues. Deletions cut 8 bases from V and 0 bases from J, with 5 bases between. As DNA, the CDR3 is TGTGCCAGCGCAATCTCCTACGAGCAGTACGTC. Its translation is CASAISYEQYV.

This clonotype was seen a few times. J is TRBJ2-6 and V is TRBV5-4; 11 bases match TRBD1. This CDR3 region has 18 residues. In germline, CDR1 is SGHNT, CDR2 YYREEE (reference sequence). V was clipped by 4 bases and J by 0 bases; unmatched bases: 6. This CDR3 is CASSLDRGPYSGANVLTF. DNA for the CDR3: TGTGCCAGCAGCCTGGACAGGGGGCCGTACTCTGGGGCCAACGTCCTGACTTTC.

This clonotype came up many times. The chain uses TRBV13 and TRBJ1-6; TRBD1 is a possible D gene (5 bases). This CDR3 has 19 residues. Germline-derived CDR1 and CDR2 are PRHDT and FYEKMQ (reference sequence). Deletions cut 4 bases from V and 0 bases from J, with 19 bases between. The DNA for the CDR3 is TGTGCCAGCAGCTCCGAGGGGCCAGCTAGGAGCTCCTATAATTCACCCCTCCACTTT. Amino acids: CASSSEGPARSSYNSPLHF.

As concerns this clonotype: Germline and junction disagree at one end, which may indicate a read error. CDR3 residues: CASSLWQNTEALF. CDR3 nucleotide sequence: TGTGCCAGCAGTTTATGGCAGAACACTGAAGCTCTCTTT. The chain is built from TRBV24-1 and TRBJ1-1; D is ambiguous. CDR1 is KGHDR, CDR2 SFDVKD, per germline. The CDR3 totals 13 residues.

V gene TRBV7-2 combines with J gene TRBJ1-2, with D unresolved. V lost 1 base, J lost 5 bases, and 5 bases lay in between. There are 12 residues in the CDR3. From germline, CDR1 is SGHTA and CDR2 FQGNSA. DNA of the CDR3: TGTGCCAGCAGCTTAGACGGGTATGGCTACACCTTC. This codes for CASSLDGYGYTF.

The V and J genes are TRBV7-2 and TRBJ1-2, with a possible D match to TRBD1 (5 bases). Deletions cut 0 bases from V and 4 bases from J, with 9 bases between. The CDR3 is 14 residues long. The germline V gene has CDR1 SGHTA and CDR2 FQGNSA. CDR3 residues: CASSLAGGTYGYTF. The CDR3 nucleotides read TGTGCCAGCAGCTTAGCGGGGGGGACCTATGGCTACACCTTC.

Concerning this clonotype: One base away lies a much larger clone, so this may be a sequencing read error. The chain carries TRBV5-1 and TRBJ2-3, with 7 positions matching TRBD1. This CDR3 has 14 residues. In germline, CDR1 is SGHRS, CDR2 YFSETQ. V lost 3 bases and J lost 2; bases outside the gene matches: 3. CDR3 sequence reads: CASSSGQVTDTQYF. CDR3 nucleotides: TGCGCCAGCAGCTCAGGACAGGTCACAGATACGCAGTATTTT.

Regarding this clonotype: Sequence at one end of the junction differs from germline and may be a read error. The chain links TRBV7-2 to TRBJ2-1, with D perhaps assigned TRBD1 or TRBD2 (5 bases each). The CDR3 loop spans 16 amino acids. The germline V gene has CDR1 SGHTA and CDR2 FQGNSA. The chain's CDR3 is CASSFAGSPPPNEQLF. Written as DNA, the CDR3 is TGTGCCAGCAGCTTTGCAGGGAGCCCGCCACCTAATGAGCAGCTCTTC.

There are a few counts of this clonotype. The CDR3 region is CASSHQLAGVYNEQFF. CDR3 nucleotide sequence: TGTGCCAGCAGCCACCAGCTAGCGGGGGTCTACAATGAGCAGTTCTTC. This chain uses TRBV4-2 with TRBJ2-1; the match to TRBD2 covers 10 bases. The germline gives CDR1 LGHNA, CDR2 YNFKEQ. This CDR3 has 16 residues. Trimming at V came to 3 bases and at J to 3 bases, leaving 5 bases not matched to a gene.

The CDR3, as DNA: TGTGCCAGTAGTGTGACAGGGGGCGTTACTGAAGCTTTCTTT. Translated, it gives CASSVTGGVTEAFF. The chain couples TRBV19 to TRBJ1-1; 10 bases map to TRBD1. Germline V CDR1 and CDR2: LNHDA, SQIVND (reference sequence). The junction had 5 bases not matched to a gene; V was cut back by 5 bases and J by 5 bases. CDR3 length equals 14 residues. Full variable domain (missing parts from reference TRBV19 and TRBJ1-1): DGGITQSPKYLFRKEGQNVTLSCEQNLNHDAMYWYRQDPGQGLRLIYYSQIVNDFQKGDIAEGYSVSREKKESFPLTVTSAQKNPTAFYLCASSVTGGVTEAFFGQGTRLTVV.

This clonotype was seen a few times. The conserved phenylalanine or tryptophan normally closing the CDR3 is absent here, so this likely arose from a read error. No DNA is shown, since the ends of the CDR3 on it are uncertain; the CDR3 is the one TCRdb lists. The V gene is TRBV7-2, the J gene TRBJ2-5; the tabulated D call, TRBD1, remains unverified against the DNA. A total of 8 residues make up the CDR3, ends included. Germline CDR1 and CDR2: SGHTA and FQGNSA. Here the CDR3 reads CASTTRGL.

The chain uses TRBV2 and TRBJ1-6; D not resolved. The CDR3 has 10 amino acids. V dropped 11 bases and J dropped 14 bases, with 13 bases sitting between them. Germline CDR1 reads SNHLY; CDR2 reads FYNNEI. Here the CDR3 DNA reads TGTGCCGCAGCCAACGCGGCCCTCCACTTT. This translates into CAAANAALHF.

This clonotype was recorded at least ten times. V and J are TRBV20-1 and TRBJ1-1; no firm D call. V dropped 2 bases and J dropped 2 bases, with 9 bases sitting between them. Germline V CDR1 and CDR2: DFQATT, SNEGSKA (reference sequence). The CDR3 is 13 residues long. The chain's CDR3 is CSARQLDNTEAFF. The DNA of the CDR3 is TGCAGTGCTAGACAACTCGACAACACTGAAGCTTTCTTT.

The chain uses TRBV7-8 and TRBJ1-6; 11 nucleotides match TRBD1. Germline-derived CDR1 and CDR2 are SGHVS and FQNEAQ. This CDR3 is 15 amino acids long. V gave up 3 bases and J gave up 9 bases; unmatched junction bases: 4. CDR3 region: CASSFQGQGASPLHF. The CDR3 DNA reads as TGTGCCAGCAGCTTCCAAGGACAGGGGGCTTCACCCCTCCACTTT.

The chain carries TRBV15 and TRBJ1-5; possible D gene TRBD1, 5 bases. Germline-derived CDR1 and CDR2 are LNHNV and YYDKDF (reference sequence). Trimming shortened V by 7 bases and J by 5 bases, and 21 bases separated the two germline ends. This CDR3 is built from 16 residues. The CDR3 region has the DNA TGTGCCACCAATGAGTATCAGGGTAGCAGCGATCAGCCCCAGCATTTT. It is translated as CATNEYQGSSDQPQHF.

Details on this clonotype: One junction end disagrees with the germline gene, perhaps due to a read error. V usage is TRBV15 and J usage is TRBJ2-2; D might be TRBD1 (5 bases). This CDR3 region has 14 residues. Germline V gene data show CDR1 as LNHNV and CDR2 as YYDKDF (reference sequence). CDR3 region: CATSIGANAGELFF. CDR3 bases: TGTGCCACCAGCATTGGGGCGAACGCCGGGGAGCTGTTTTTT.

This chain uses TRBV4-1 with TRBJ2-4; the D is unclear. The CDR3 is 17 amino acids. The V end was cut by 2 bases, the J end by 0 bases, with 14 bases between. CDR1 is MGHRA and CDR2 is YSYEKL in the germline V gene. CDR3 nucleotide sequence: TGCGCCAGCAGCCAACCTACCAGGAGCCTAGCCAAAAACATTCAGTACTTC. Protein product: CASSQPTRSLAKNIQYF.

This clonotype was seen repeatedly, ten times or more. The gene calls are TRBV6-5 and TRBJ1-1, with TRBD1 matching over 8 bases. Germline trimming cut 4 bases from V and 0 bases from J; bases unmatched to any gene: 1. Looked up from germline, CDR1 is MNHEY and CDR2 is SVGAGI. The CDR3 is 14 amino acids. This CDR3 reads CASSWTGLNTEAFF. The CDR3 DNA reads as TGTGCCAGCAGTTGGACAGGGCTGAACACTGAAGCTTTCTTT.

This clonotype was counted ten times or more. V and J are TRBV9 and TRBJ1-2, with D possibly being TRBD1 (6 bases). V was pared by 0 bases and J by 1 base, with 19 bases between. Germline loops: CDR1 SGDLS, CDR2 YYNGEE. CDR3 length equals 18 residues. CDR3 sequence: CASSVEIPSRGFNYGYTF. For the CDR3, the DNA is TGTGCCAGCAGCGTAGAAATCCCCTCCAGGGGTTTTAACTATGGCTACACCTTC.

With respect to this clonotype: One end of the junction is discordant with germline, which a read error may explain. The genes are TRBV29-1 and TRBJ1-4, with 7 nucleotides matching TRBD1. CDR3 length: 13 amino acids. CDR1 SQVTM and CDR2 ANQGSEA come from the germline V gene. In nucleotides, the CDR3 is TGCAGCGTAGAAGACAGGGTCCAAGAAAAACTGTTTTTT. Translated, it gives CSVEDRVQEKLFF.